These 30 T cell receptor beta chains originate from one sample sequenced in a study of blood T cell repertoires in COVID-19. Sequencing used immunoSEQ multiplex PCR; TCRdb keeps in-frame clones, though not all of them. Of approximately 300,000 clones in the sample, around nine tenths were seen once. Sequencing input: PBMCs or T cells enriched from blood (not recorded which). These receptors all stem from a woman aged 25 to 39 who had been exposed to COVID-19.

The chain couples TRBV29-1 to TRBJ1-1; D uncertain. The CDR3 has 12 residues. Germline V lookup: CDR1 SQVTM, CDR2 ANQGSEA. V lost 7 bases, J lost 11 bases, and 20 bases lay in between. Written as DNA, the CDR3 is TGCAGCGGCACACTTCAGAGATACGGGGCTTTCTTT. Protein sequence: CSGTLQRYGAFF.

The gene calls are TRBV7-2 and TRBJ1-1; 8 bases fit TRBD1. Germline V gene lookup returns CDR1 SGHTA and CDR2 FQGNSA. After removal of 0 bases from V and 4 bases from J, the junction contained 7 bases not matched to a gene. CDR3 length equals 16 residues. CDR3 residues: CASSLAPDRVTTEAFF. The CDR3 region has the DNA TGTGCCAGCAGCTTAGCCCCGGACAGGGTAACCACTGAAGCTTTCTTT.

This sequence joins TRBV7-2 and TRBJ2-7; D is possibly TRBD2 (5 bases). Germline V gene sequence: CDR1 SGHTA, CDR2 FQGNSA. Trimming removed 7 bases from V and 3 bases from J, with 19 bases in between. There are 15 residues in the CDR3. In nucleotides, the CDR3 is TGTGCCAGCAACTTCGCTAGCTCCCACCTCTACGAGCAGTACTTC. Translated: CASNFASSHLYEQYF.

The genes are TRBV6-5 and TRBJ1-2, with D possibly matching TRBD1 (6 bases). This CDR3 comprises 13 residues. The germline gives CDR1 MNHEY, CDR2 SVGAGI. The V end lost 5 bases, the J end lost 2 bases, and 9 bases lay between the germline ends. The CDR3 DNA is TGTGCCAGCAGTCGCGGACAGAACTATGGCTACACCTTC. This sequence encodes CASSRGQNYGYTF.

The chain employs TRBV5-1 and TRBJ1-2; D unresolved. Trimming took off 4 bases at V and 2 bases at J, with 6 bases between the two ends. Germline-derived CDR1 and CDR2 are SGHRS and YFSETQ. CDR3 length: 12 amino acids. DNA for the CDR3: TGCGCCAGCAGCGTAGAGAACTATGGCTACACCTTC. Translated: CASSVENYGYTF.

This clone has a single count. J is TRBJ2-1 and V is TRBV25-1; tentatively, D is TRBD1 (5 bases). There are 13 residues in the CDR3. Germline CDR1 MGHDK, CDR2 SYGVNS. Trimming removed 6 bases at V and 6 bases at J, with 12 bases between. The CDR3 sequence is CASSYEGVNEQFF. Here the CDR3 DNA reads TGTGCCAGCAGCTACGAAGGGGTCAATGAGCAGTTCTTC.

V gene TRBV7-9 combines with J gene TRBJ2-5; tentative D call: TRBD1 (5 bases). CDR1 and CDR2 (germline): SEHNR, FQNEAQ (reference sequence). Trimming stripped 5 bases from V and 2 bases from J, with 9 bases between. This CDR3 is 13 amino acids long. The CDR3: CASSPDMQETQYF. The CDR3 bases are TGTGCCAGCAGCCCGGACATGCAAGAGACCCAGTACTTC. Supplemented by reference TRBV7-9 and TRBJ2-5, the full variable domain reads DTGVSQNPRHKITKRGQNVTFRCDPISEHNRLYWYRQTLGQGPEFLTYFQNEAQLEKSRLLSDRFSAERPKGSFSTLEIQRTEQGDSAMYLCASSPDMQETQYFGPGTRLLVL.

The CDR3, as DNA: TGTGCCATCAGTGCTGACAGGGCGACTTTCTTT. It yields the protein CAISADRATFF. The chain couples TRBV10-3 to TRBJ1-1, with TRBD1 identical over 7 bases. CDR3 length: 11 residues. V lost 4 bases, J lost 12 bases, and 5 bases stayed unmatched. Germline CDR1 and CDR2: ENHRY and SYGVKD.

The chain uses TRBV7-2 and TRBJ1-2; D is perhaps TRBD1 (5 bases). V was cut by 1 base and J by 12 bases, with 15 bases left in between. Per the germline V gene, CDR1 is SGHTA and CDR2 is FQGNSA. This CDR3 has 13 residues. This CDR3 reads CASSLGRDSQHTF. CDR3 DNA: TGTGCCAGCAGCTTAGGGCGGGACTCCCAGCACACCTTC.

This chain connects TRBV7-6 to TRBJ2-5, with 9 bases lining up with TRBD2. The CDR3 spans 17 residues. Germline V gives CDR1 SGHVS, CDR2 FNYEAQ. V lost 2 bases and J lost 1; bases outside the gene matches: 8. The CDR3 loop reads CASSLFPPTSGQETQYF. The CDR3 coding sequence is TGTGCCAGCAGCTTATTTCCCCCGACTAGCGGCCAAGAGACCCAGTACTTC.

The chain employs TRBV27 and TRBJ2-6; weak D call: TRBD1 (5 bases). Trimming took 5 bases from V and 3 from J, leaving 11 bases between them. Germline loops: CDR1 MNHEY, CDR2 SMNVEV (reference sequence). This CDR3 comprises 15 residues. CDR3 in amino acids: CASSRTGFGANVLTF. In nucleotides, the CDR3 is TGTGCCAGCAGTCGAACAGGCTTTGGGGCCAACGTCCTGACTTTC. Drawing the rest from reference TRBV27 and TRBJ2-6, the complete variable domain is EAQVTQNPRYLITVTGKKLTVTCSQNMNHEYMSWYRQDPGLGLRQIYYSMNVEVTDKGDVPEGYKVSRKEKRNFPLILESPSPNQTSLYFCASSRTGFGANVLTFGAGSRLTVL.

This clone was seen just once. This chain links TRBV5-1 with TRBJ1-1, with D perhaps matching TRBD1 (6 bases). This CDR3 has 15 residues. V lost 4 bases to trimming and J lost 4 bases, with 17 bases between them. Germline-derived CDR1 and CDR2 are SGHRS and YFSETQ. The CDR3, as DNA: TGCGCCAGCAGCCCCAAGGGGGGCGGGGGCACTGAAGCTTTCTTT. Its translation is CASSPKGGGGTEAFF.

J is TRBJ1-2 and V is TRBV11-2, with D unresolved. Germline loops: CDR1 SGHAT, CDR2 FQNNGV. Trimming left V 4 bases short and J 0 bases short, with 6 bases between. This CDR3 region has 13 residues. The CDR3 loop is CASSYVANYGYTF. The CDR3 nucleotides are TGTGCCAGCAGCTACGTAGCTAACTATGGCTACACCTTC.

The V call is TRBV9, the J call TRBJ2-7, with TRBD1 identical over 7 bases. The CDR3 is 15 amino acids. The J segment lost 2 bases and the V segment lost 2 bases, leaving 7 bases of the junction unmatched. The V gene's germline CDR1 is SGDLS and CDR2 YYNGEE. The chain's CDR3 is CASSVSNRGPYEQYF. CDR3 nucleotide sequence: TGTGCCAGCAGCGTCTCCAACAGGGGCCCCTACGAGCAGTACTTC.

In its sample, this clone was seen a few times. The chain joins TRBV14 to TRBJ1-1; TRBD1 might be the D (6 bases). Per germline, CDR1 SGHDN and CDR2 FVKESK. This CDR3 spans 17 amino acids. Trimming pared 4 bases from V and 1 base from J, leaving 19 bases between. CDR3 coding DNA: TGTGCCAGCAGCCGCCTACGGAGGGGGGGCAGGAACACTGAAGCTTTCTTT. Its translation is CASSRLRRGGRNTEAFF.

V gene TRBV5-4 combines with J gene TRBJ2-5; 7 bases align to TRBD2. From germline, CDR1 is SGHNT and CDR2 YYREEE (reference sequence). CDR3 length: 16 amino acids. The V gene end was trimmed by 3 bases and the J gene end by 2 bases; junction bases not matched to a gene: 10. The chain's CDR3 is CASSSRDYRLQETQYF. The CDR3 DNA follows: TGTGCCAGCAGCTCCCGGGACTACCGTTTACAAGAGACCCAGTACTTC.

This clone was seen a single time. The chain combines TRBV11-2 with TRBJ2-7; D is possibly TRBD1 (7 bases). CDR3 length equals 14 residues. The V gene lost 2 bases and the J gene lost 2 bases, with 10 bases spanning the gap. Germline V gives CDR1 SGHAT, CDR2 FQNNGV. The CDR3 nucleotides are TGTGCCAGCAGCTTACCAGGGGGGACCTACGAGCAGTACTTC. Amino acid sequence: CASSLPGGTYEQYF.

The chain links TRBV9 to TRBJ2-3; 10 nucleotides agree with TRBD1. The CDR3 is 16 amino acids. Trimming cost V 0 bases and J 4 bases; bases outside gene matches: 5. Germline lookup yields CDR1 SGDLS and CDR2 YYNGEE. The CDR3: CASSVGEGQGSDTQYF. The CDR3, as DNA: TGTGCCAGCAGCGTAGGCGAGGGACAGGGGTCAGATACGCAGTATTTT.

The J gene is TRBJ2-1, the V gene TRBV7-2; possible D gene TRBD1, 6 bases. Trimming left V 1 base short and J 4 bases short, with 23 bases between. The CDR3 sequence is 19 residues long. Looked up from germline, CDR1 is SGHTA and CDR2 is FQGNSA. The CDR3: CASSLVSGASTRRYNEQFF. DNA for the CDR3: TGTGCCAGCAGCTTAGTGTCAGGGGCATCAACAAGGAGGTACAATGAGCAGTTCTTC.

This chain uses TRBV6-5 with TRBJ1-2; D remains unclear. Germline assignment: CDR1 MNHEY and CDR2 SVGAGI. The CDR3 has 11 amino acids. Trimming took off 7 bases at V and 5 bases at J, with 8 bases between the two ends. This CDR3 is CASTPGYGYTF. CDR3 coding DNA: TGTGCCAGCACCCCCGGTTATGGCTACACCTTC.

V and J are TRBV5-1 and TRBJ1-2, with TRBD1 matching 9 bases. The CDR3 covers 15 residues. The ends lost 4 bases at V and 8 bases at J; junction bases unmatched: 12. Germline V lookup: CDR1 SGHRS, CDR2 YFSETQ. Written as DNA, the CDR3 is TGCGCCAGCAGCCCAGGGACAGGGCGGAGGGAAGGCTACACCTTC. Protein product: CASSPGTGRREGYTF. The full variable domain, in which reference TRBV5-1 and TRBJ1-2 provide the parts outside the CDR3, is KAGVTQTPRYLIKTRGQQVTLSCSPISGHRSVSWYQQTPGQGLQFLFEYFSETQRNKGNFPGRFSGRQFSNSRSEMNVSTLELGDSALYLCASSPGTGRREGYTFGSGTRLTVV.

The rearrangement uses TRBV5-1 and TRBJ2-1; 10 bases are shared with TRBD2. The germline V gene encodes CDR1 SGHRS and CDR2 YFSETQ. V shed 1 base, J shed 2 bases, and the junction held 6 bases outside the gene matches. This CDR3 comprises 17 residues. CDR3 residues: CASSLTAGGSPYNEQFF. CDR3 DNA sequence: TGCGCCAGCAGCTTGACAGCGGGGGGGTCGCCCTACAATGAGCAGTTCTTC.

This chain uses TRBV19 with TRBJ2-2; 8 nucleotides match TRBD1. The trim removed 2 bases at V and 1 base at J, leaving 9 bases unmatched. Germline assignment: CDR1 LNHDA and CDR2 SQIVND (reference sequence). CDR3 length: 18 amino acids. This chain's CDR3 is CASSIKRTGIMNTGELFF. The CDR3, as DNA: TGTGCCAGTAGTATAAAAAGGACAGGGATTATGAACACCGGGGAGCTGTTTTTT.

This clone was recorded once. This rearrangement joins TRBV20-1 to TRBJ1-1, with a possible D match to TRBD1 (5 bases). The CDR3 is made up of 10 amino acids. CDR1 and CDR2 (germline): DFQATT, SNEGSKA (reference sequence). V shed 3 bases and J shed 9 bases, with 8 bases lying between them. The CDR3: CSARQGQAFF. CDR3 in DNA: TGCAGTGCTAGGCAGGGCCAAGCTTTCTTT.

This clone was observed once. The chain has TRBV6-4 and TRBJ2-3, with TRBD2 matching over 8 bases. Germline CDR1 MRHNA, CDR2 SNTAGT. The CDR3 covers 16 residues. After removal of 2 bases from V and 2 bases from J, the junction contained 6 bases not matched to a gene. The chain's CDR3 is CASSDRGGGSTDTQYF. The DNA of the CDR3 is TGTGCCAGCAGTGACCGGGGCGGGGGGTCCACAGATACGCAGTATTTT.

The chain's CDR3 is CASSYRGVGTEAFF. DNA for the CDR3: TGTGCCAGCAGTTACAGGGGTGTCGGCACTGAAGCTTTCTTT. The chain recombines TRBV27 with TRBJ1-1; TRBD1 aligns across 7 bases. Germline V gene data show CDR1 as MNHEY and CDR2 as SMNVEV (reference sequence). The trim removed 4 bases at V and 4 bases at J, leaving 6 bases unmatched. The CDR3 is 14 amino acids.

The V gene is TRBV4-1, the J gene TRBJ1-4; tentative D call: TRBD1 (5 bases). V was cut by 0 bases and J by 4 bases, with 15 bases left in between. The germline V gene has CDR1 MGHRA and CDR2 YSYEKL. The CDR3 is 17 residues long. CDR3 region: CASSQDKMTALNEKLFF. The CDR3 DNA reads TGCGCCAGCAGCCAAGATAAGATGACAGCCCTTAATGAAAAACTGTTTTTT.

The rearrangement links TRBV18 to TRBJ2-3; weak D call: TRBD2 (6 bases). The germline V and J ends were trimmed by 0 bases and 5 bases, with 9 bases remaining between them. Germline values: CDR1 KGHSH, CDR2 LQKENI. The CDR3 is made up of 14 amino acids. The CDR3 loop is CASSPPSGGDTQYF. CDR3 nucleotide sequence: TGTGCCAGCTCACCACCGTCCGGGGGAGATACGCAGTATTTT.

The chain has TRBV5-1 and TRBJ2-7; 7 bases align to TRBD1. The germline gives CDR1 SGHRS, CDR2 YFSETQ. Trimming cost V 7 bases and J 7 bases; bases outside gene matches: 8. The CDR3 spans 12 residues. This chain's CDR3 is CASGTGQAEQYF. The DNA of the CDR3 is TGCGCCAGCGGAACTGGACAGGCAGAGCAGTACTTC. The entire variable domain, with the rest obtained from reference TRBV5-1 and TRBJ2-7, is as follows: KAGVTQTPRYLIKTRGQQVTLSCSPISGHRSVSWYQQTPGQGLQFLFEYFSETQRNKGNFPGRFSGRQFSNSRSEMNVSTLELGDSALYLCASGTGQAEQYFGPGTRLTVT.

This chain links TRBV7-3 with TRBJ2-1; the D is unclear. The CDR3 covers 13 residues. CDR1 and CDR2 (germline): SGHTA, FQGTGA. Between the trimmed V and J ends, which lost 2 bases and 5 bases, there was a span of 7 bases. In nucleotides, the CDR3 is TGTGCCAGCAGCTTAGATCTAGACAATGAGCAGTTCTTC. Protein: CASSLDLDNEQFF.